This T cell receptor beta chain was sequenced in a study of blood T cell repertoires in COVID-19. The wider study: Samples came from the United States, Italy and Spain, spanning acute and convalescent COVID-19. The cDNA or gDNA used as material had been derived from T cells, B-cell-depleted T cells, or PBMCs.

Source study methods: Nucleated cell number was recorded as an estimate derived from reference gene primer amplification. Only in-frame clones appear in the TCRdb table, and some are missing; sequencing was by immunoSEQ multiplex PCR. For V, J and clone size, that table is used; D and trimming come from the DNA. There are about 300,000 clones in the sample; around 85% occur only once, and roughly 1.5% lies in the top ten. This CDR3 spans 15 amino acids. From germline, CDR1 is LGHDT and CDR2 YNNKEL (reference sequence). Trimming pared 4 bases from V and 0 bases from J, leaving 10 bases between. The Seattle patients joined while their infection was active and were tracked longitudinally afterward.

The chain employs TRBV3-1 (or the pseudogene TRBV3-2) and TRBJ1-3; D may be TRBD1 (5 bases). The sequence was obtained from a human donor with COVID-19, enrolled during active disease. The donor label of this sample is uncertain. Sequencing was performed on peripheral blood. CDR3 amino acids: CASSRGDLSGNTIYF. The CDR3 nucleotides are TGTGCCAGCAGCCGGGGGGACCTCTCTGGAAACACCATATATTTT.